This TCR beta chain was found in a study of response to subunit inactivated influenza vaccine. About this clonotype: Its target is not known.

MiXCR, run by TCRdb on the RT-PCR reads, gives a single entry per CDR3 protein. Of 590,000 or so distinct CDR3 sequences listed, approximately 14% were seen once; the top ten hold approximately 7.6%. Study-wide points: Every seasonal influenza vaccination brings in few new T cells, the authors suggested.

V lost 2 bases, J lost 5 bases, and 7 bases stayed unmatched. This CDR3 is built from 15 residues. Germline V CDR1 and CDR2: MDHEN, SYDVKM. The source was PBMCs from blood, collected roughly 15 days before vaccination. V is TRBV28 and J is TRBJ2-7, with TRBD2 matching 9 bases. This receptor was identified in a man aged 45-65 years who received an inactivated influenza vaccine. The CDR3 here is CASSLGLAGIHEQYF. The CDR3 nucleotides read TGTGCCAGCAGTTTAGGTCTAGCGGGAATCCACGAGCAGTACTTC. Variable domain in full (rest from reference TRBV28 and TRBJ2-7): DVKVTQSSRYLVKRTGEKVFLECVQDMDHENMFWYRQDPGLGLRLIYFSYDVKMKEKGDIPEGYSVSREKKERFSLILESASTNQTSMYLCASSLGLAGIHEQYFGPGTRLTVT.